The source of this T cell receptor beta chain is a study of control samples from healthy donors and cancer patients. The method was immunoSEQ multiplex PCR; TCRdb's version includes in-frame clones alone and lacks a portion of them. The sample lists roughly 100,000 clones, roughly 85% occurring once. Trimming took 4 bases from V and 9 from J, leaving 13 bases between them. The CDR3 sequence is 13 residues long. Germline CDR1 is SGHTA and CDR2 is FQGNSA. The receptor's source is a woman between 45 and 60 years old in good health. Sequences were obtained from blood. V usage is TRBV7-2 and J usage is TRBJ2-1; either TRBD1 or TRBD2 may supply D (5 bases each). The CDR3 loop reads CASSSGIRGEQFF. The DNA of the CDR3 is TGTGCCAGCAGCTCCGGGATTAGGGGTGAGCAGTTCTTC.